This T cell receptor (beta chain) originates from a study of blood T cells in healthy people across ages. The CDR3 totals 15 residues. From germline, CDR1 is MNHEY and CDR2 SVGEGT. The second PCR ran roughly 6 to 11 cycles with a sample-barcoded 5' primer and J-beta primers. TCRdb itself ran the 5' RACE reads through MiXCR, one entry per CDR3 protein. This sample carries roughly 500,000 distinct CDR3 sequences, 25% to 30% of them seen once, and the ten largest clones take roughly 18%. The sample comprised blood. The receptor comes from a woman in her 70s in good health. The genes are TRBV6-2 or TRBV6-3 and TRBJ2-5; 11 positions agree with TRBD1. The tail of the sequence fits TRBJ2-7 better, so the J call may be wrong. CDR3 bases: TGTGCCAGCAGTAATGGACAGGGGGCCTCCTACGAGCAGTACTTC. Amino acids: CASSNGQGASYEQYF.